The 27 T cell receptor beta chains presented below share a single source sample, sequenced in a study of blood T cell repertoires in COVID-19. The protocol was immunoSEQ multiplex PCR, while the TCRdb copy is restricted to in-frame clones and leaves out a portion. This table has approximately 300,000 clones, around 89% appearing once. The sample comprised peripheral blood. These receptors were taken from a woman aged 45-60 years with COVID-19, enrolled during active disease.

The CDR3 DNA is TGCGCCAGCAGCCCCTCGGGGTCCTCCTACGAGCAGTACTTC. Protein: CASSPSGSSYEQYF. The rearrangement uses TRBV5-1 and TRBJ2-7, with D possibly TRBD2 on 5 matching bases. Deletions cut 4 bases from V and 0 bases from J, with 11 bases between. The CDR3 has 14 amino acids. Germline assignment: CDR1 SGHRS and CDR2 YFSETQ.

The CDR3, as DNA: TGTGCCACCAGCAGAGGACTAGCGGGAGGCGAGACCCAGTACTTC. Translation gives CATSRGLAGGETQYF. This chain connects TRBV15 to TRBJ2-5; 13 bases line up with TRBD2. The junction had 1 base not matched to a gene; V was cut back by 1 base and J by 5 bases. CDR1 LNHNV and CDR2 YYDKDF come from the germline V gene (reference sequence). The CDR3 contains 15 residues.

The rearrangement links TRBV3-1 (or the pseudogene TRBV3-2) to TRBJ1-6; D might be TRBD1 (5 bases). The CDR3 consists of 15 residues. Trimming stripped 1 base from V and 7 bases from J, with 11 bases between. Germline CDR1 reads LGHDT; CDR2 reads YNNKEL (reference sequence). The CDR3 loop reads CASSQAQGQNSPLHF. In nucleotides, the CDR3 is TGTGCCAGCAGCCAAGCTCAGGGCCAAAATTCACCCCTCCACTTT.

This chain uses TRBV30 with TRBJ1-6, with a tentative D call TRBD1 (6 bases). Germline V gene lookup returns CDR1 GTSNPN and CDR2 SVGIG (reference sequence). V was clipped by 3 bases and J by 1 base, with 7 bases between them. There are 14 residues in the CDR3. The CDR3: CAWRDSSYNSPLHF. The CDR3 DNA reads TGTGCCTGGAGGGACAGTTCCTATAATTCACCCCTCCACTTT.

A single count supports this clone. The junction departs from germline at one end; a sequencing error may be responsible. The chain employs TRBV29-1 and TRBJ2-1, with TRBD2 matching over 11 bases. The CDR3 runs to 15 residues. Germline CDR1 and CDR2: SQVTM and ANQGSEA. The CDR3 loop reads CSVALAGGSNNEQFF. In DNA, the CDR3 is TGCAGCGTTGCTCTAGCGGGAGGCTCCAACAATGAGCAGTTCTTC.

The CDR3 protein is CASSPRSLRAGGVSYNEQFF. CDR3 DNA: TGCGCCAGCAGCCCCCGAAGTTTGCGGGCGGGAGGGGTCTCCTACAATGAGCAGTTCTTC. This chain uses TRBV4-1 with TRBJ2-1; TRBD2 matches 9 bases. Germline CDR1 is MGHRA and CDR2 is YSYEKL. This CDR3 contains 20 residues. V gave up 4 bases and J gave up 0 bases; unmatched junction bases: 16.

The chain combines TRBV6-1 with TRBJ2-7, with D possibly being TRBD2 (6 bases). Germline loops: CDR1 MNHNS, CDR2 SASEGT. The CDR3 totals 14 residues. Trimming cost V 2 bases and J 4 bases, with 12 bases left between them. The CDR3 coding sequence is TGTGCCAGCAGTGAACTGCCGGGGGTGTACGAGCAGTACTTC. Residues: CASSELPGVYEQYF.

This chain connects TRBV27 to TRBJ2-7; D perhaps matches TRBD2 (5 bases). Germline V lookup: CDR1 MNHEY, CDR2 SMNVEV (reference sequence). V dropped 5 bases and J dropped 5 bases, with 19 bases sitting between them. This CDR3 comprises 15 residues. In DNA form, the CDR3 reads TGTGCCAGCAGTCCGGCGGGCCTACAAAAAGACGAGCAGTACTTC. It specifies CASSPAGLQKDEQYF.

In this sample, this clone turned up once. The rearrangement links TRBV7-9 to TRBJ1-2; D uncertain. The V end lost 1 base, the J end lost 4 bases, and 10 bases lay between the germline ends. CDR3 length: 14 residues. Germline V gene data show CDR1 as SEHNR and CDR2 as FQNEAQ (reference sequence). The CDR3 here is CASSLEWSGYGYTF. The CDR3 bases are TGTGCCAGCAGCTTAGAGTGGTCAGGCTATGGCTACACCTTC.

The chain is built from TRBV25-1 and TRBJ2-7; TRBD1 matches 9 bases. V lost 7 bases to trimming and J lost 1 base; unmatched junction nucleotides: 8. Germline-derived CDR1 and CDR2 are MGHDK and SYGVNS. This CDR3 comprises 15 residues. The CDR3 nucleotides are TGTGCCAGCACCCCCGGGGGGACAGGGTCCTACGAGCAGTACTTC. Its translation is CASTPGGTGSYEQYF.

V usage is TRBV20-1 and J usage is TRBJ2-5; D unclear. The CDR3 length is 11 residues. The germline CDR1 and CDR2 sequences are DFQATT and SNEGSKA (reference sequence). V lost 6 bases and J 2 bases, leaving 7 bases between the germline ends. The CDR3 sequence: CSAFGQETQYF. The CDR3 DNA reads as TGCAGTGCCTTCGGGCAAGAGACCCAGTACTTC.

V gene TRBV7-9 combines with J gene TRBJ2-3, with 8 bases lining up with TRBD2. CDR3 size: 16 residues. With 5 bases clipped from V and 0 bases from J, the junction kept 7 bases outside the gene matches. In germline, CDR1 is SEHNR, CDR2 FQNEAQ (reference sequence). The CDR3 DNA is TGTGCCAGCAGCCCCCAGACTAGCGAGAGCACAGATACGCAGTATTTT. Protein product: CASSPQTSESTDTQYF.

V and J are TRBV19 and TRBJ1-5; D call uncertain. The germline CDR1 and CDR2 sequences are LNHDA and SQIVND (reference sequence). This CDR3 spans 17 amino acids. V was clipped by 3 bases and J by 0 bases, with 15 bases between them. The DNA for the CDR3 is TGTGCCAGTAGTATTAAGTTCATCGACTATAGCAATCAGCCCCAGCATTTT. This sequence encodes CASSIKFIDYSNQPQHF.

The CDR3 protein is CSVEGTGGEQYF. The CDR3 DNA reads as TGCAGCGTTGAAGGGACAGGGGGCGAGCAGTACTTC. The chain joins TRBV29-1 to TRBJ2-7; 10 bases are a match to TRBD1. CDR3 length: 12 amino acids. CDR1 and CDR2 (germline): SQVTM, ANQGSEA. J lost 6 bases, V lost 1 base, and 0 bases had no gene match.

The chain combines TRBV3-1 (or the pseudogene TRBV3-2) with TRBJ1-5; D is uncertain. CDR3 length: 16 amino acids. Germline V CDR1 and CDR2: LGHDT, YNNKEL (reference sequence). Trimming left V 0 bases short and J 3 bases short, with 12 bases between. As DNA, the CDR3 is TGTGCCAGCAGCCAAGAGGGCTTCCAAACCAATCAGCCCCAGCATTTT. Amino acid sequence: CASSQEGFQTNQPQHF.

The V and J genes are TRBV12-5 and TRBJ1-1; tentatively, D is TRBD1 (5 bases). V was cut by 0 bases and J by 3 bases, with 11 bases left in between. The germline V gene encodes CDR1 LGHNT and CDR2 FRNRAP. The CDR3 length is 15 residues. In nucleotides, the CDR3 is TGTGCTAGTGGTTTGGTAAGGGGCATGTACACTGAAGCTTTCTTT. Translation: CASGLVRGMYTEAFF.

This clone is labeled as large. The chain recombines TRBV2 with TRBJ2-7, with a weak D call TRBD2 (6 bases). The CDR3 has 18 amino acids. Trimming left V 4 bases short and J 0 bases short, with 22 bases between. Per germline, CDR1 SNHLY and CDR2 FYNNEI. For the CDR3, the DNA is TGTGCCAGCAGTGCTCGCCGTATTTCGGGAGCCCCCTCCTACGAGCAGTACTTC. This translates into CASSARRISGAPSYEQYF.

J is TRBJ1-3 and V is TRBV5-4, with D uncertain. The germline gives CDR1 SGHNT, CDR2 YYREEE (reference sequence). This CDR3 comprises 15 residues. Trimming removed 0 bases at V and 4 bases at J, with 11 bases between. The CDR3 DNA sequence: TGTGCCAGCAGCTTGGGAGGGTTACTCGGAAACACCATATATTTT. Protein sequence: CASSLGGLLGNTIYF.

As DNA, the CDR3 is TGTGCCAGCAGCTTAGAGCCGACAGGGAGTAATTCACCCCTCCACTTT. Translation: CASSLEPTGSNSPLHF. The chain uses TRBV11-2 and TRBJ1-6; 7 nucleotides align to TRBD1. The CDR3 sequence is 16 residues long. CDR1 is SGHAT and CDR2 is FQNNGV in the germline V gene. Unmatched junction bases numbered 5, after V lost 0 bases and J lost 6 bases.

The gene calls are TRBV5-1 and TRBJ1-6; tentative D call: TRBD1 (5 bases). The germline V gene has CDR1 SGHRS and CDR2 YFSETQ. This CDR3 has 16 amino acids. Trimming cost V 0 bases and J 5 bases, with 12 bases left between them. The chain's CDR3 is CASSLGRGRNNSPLHF. The CDR3 region has the DNA TGCGCCAGCAGCTTGGGTAGGGGAAGGAATAATTCACCCCTCCACTTT.

V gene TRBV19 combines with J gene TRBJ2-2, with 12 bases matching TRBD2. The CDR3 sequence is 17 residues long. CDR1 and CDR2 from the germline V gene are LNHDA and SQIVND (reference sequence). With 4 bases clipped from V and 5 bases from J, the junction kept 8 bases outside the gene matches. CDR3 coding DNA: TGTGCCAGTAGTACCCTGCCCGGGACTAGCGGGACCGGGGAGCTGTTTTTT. Translating it yields CASSTLPGTSGTGELFF.

This clone was recorded at least ten times. This sequence joins TRBV6-6 and TRBJ2-7; 9 bases match TRBD1. V shed 6 bases, J shed 2 bases, and the junction held 5 bases outside the gene matches. CDR3 length equals 14 residues. The germline V gene encodes CDR1 MNHNY and CDR2 SVGAGI (reference sequence). DNA of the CDR3: TGTGCCAGCAGCACGGGACAGGGAACCTACGAGCAGTACTTC. It is translated as CASSTGQGTYEQYF.

This chain uses TRBV24-1 with TRBJ2-1; the match to TRBD2 covers 10 bases. V gave up 5 bases and J gave up 6 bases; unmatched junction bases: 6. The CDR3 loop spans 15 amino acids. Germline V gene data show CDR1 as KGHDR and CDR2 as SFDVKD. This chain's CDR3 is CATSGATSGSNEQFF. CDR3 nucleotides: TGTGCCACCAGTGGGGCGACTAGCGGGTCCAATGAGCAGTTCTTC.

The V call is TRBV18, the J call TRBJ2-3; D might be TRBD2 (5 bases). The CDR3 runs to 13 residues. The germline gives CDR1 KGHSH, CDR2 LQKENI. Trimming removed 5 bases at V and 4 bases at J, with 10 bases between. CDR3 sequence: CASSDDSADTQYF. The CDR3, as DNA: TGTGCCAGCTCAGATGATAGCGCAGATACGCAGTATTTT.

This chain uses TRBV2 with TRBJ1-4; TRBD1 matches at 7 bases. Trimming cost V 4 bases and J 7 bases; bases outside gene matches: 6. The CDR3 runs to 14 residues. Germline lookup yields CDR1 SNHLY and CDR2 FYNNEI. The CDR3 loop reads CASSAQGLREKLFF. CDR3 in DNA: TGTGCCAGCAGTGCACAGGGGCTTCGTGAAAAACTGTTTTTT.

The chain uses TRBV11-2 and TRBJ1-2; no definite D call. CDR3 length equals 12 residues. The V gene's germline CDR1 is SGHAT and CDR2 FQNNGV. V was clipped by 2 bases and J by 8 bases, with 9 bases between them. DNA for the CDR3: TGTGCCAGCAGCTTATTCAGGCCGGGCTACACCTTC. As protein: CASSLFRPGYTF.

The chain is built from TRBV11-2 and TRBJ2-7, with 11 bases aligning to TRBD1. Germline CDR1 reads SGHAT; CDR2 reads FQNNGV. The J segment lost 4 bases and the V segment lost 4 bases, leaving 12 bases of the junction unmatched. The CDR3 is made up of 17 amino acids. For the CDR3, the DNA is TGTGCCAGCAGCTATACCGGGACAGGGGGAGCAACTTACGAGCAGTACTTC. Protein: CASSYTGTGGATYEQYF.